This TCR beta chain is from a study of monozygotic twins with cystic fibrosis. Notes on the study in general: V usage most resembled the co-twin in 13 of 16 pairs.

A note on this clone: No antigen is known for it.

CDR1 is SGHKS and CDR2 is YYEKEE in the germline V gene (reference sequence). The CDR3 sequence is 14 residues long. Trimming cost V 4 bases and J 1 base, with 11 bases left between them. The assay was immunoSEQ multiplex PCR, and TCRdb's table has in-frame clones only and misses some. Of 12,000 to 15,000 clones listed, 95% to 99% are singletons. This clonotype was sampled from a girl between 2 and 10 years old with cystic fibrosis. Sequencing was done on a sample of blood. The V and J genes are TRBV5-5 and TRBJ1-1; D remains ambiguous. The CDR3 nucleotides are TGTGCCAGCAGCCCCACCTCACGGAACACTGAAGCTTTCTTT. Its translation: CASSPTSRNTEAFF.